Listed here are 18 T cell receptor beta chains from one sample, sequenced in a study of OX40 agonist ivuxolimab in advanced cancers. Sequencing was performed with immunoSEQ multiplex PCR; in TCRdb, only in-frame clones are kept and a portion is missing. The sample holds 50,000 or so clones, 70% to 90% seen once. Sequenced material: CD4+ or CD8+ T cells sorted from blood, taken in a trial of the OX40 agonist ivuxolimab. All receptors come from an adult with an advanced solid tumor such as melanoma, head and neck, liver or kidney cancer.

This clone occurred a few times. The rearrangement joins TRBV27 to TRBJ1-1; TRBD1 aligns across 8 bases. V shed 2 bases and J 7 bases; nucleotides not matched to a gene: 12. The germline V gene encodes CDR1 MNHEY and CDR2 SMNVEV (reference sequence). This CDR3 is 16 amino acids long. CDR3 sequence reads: CASSLRGDRLGGEAFF. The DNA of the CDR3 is TGTGCCAGCAGTTTAAGAGGGGACAGGTTGGGGGGTGAAGCTTTCTTT.

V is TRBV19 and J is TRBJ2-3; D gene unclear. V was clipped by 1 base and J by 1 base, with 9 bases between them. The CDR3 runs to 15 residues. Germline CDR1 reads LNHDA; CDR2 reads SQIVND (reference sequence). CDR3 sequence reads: CASSIGSPGTDTQYF. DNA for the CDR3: TGTGCCAGTAGTATAGGGTCACCCGGCACAGATACGCAGTATTTT.

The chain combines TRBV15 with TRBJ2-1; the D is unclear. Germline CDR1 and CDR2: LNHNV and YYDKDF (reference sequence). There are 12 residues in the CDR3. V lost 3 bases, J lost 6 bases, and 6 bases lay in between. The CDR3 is CATSSGANEQFF. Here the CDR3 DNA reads TGTGCCACCAGCAGTGGAGCCAATGAGCAGTTCTTC.

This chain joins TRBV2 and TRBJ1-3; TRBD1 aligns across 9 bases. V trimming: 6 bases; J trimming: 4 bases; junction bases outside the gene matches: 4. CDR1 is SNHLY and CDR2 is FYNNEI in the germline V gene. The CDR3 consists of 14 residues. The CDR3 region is CASSGTGSGNTIYF. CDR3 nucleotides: TGTGCCAGCAGCGGGACAGGGTCGGGAAACACCATATATTTT.

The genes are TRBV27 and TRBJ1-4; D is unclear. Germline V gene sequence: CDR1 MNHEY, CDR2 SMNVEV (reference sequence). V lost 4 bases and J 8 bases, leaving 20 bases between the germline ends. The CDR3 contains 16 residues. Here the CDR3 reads CASSSYPGHNGEKLFF. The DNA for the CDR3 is TGTGCCAGCAGTTCCTACCCGGGTCATAATGGGGAAAAACTGTTTTTT.

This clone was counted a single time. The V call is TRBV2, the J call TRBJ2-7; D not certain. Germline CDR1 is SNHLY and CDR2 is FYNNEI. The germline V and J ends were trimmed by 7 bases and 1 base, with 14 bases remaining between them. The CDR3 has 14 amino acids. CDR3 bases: TGTGCCAGCACCTATGACACCAGGTCCTACGAGCAGTACTTC. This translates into CASTYDTRSYEQYF.

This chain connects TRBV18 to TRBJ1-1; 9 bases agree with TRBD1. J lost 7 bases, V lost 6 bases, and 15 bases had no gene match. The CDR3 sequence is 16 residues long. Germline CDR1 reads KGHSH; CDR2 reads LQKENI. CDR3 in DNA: TGTGCCAGCTCTCCAGACCACATCCGGACAGGGGATGAAGCTTTCTTT. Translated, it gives CASSPDHIRTGDEAFF.

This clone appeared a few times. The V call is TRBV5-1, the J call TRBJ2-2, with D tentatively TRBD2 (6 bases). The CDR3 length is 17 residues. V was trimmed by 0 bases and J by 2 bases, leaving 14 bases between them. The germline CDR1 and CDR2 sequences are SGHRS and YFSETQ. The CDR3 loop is CASSLGYGRGNTGELFF. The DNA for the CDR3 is TGCGCCAGCAGCTTGGGGTACGGGCGGGGAAACACCGGGGAGCTGTTTTTT.

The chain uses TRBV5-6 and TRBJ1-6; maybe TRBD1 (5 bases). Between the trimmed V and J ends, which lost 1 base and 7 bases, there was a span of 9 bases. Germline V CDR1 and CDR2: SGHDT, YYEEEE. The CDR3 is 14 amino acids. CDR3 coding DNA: TGTGCCAGCAGCTTGAGGGGAGGAAATTCACCCCTCCACTTT. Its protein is CASSLRGGNSPLHF.

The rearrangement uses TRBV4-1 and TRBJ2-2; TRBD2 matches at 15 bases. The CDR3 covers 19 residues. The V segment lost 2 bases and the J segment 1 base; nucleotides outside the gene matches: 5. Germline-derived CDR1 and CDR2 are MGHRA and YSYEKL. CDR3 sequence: CASSQFPGLAGGNTGELFF. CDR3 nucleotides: TGCGCCAGCAGCCAATTCCCGGGACTAGCGGGGGGGAACACCGGGGAGCTGTTTTTT.

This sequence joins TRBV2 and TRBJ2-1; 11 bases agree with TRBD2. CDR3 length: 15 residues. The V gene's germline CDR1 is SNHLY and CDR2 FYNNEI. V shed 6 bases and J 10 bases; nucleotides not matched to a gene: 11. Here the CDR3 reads CASSPGTSGAREQFF. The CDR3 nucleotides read TGTGCCAGCAGCCCCGGGACTAGCGGAGCCCGGGAGCAGTTCTTC.

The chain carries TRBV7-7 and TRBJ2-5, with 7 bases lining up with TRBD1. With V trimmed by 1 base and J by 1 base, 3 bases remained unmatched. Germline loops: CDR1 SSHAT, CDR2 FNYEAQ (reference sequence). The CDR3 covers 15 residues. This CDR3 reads CASSLGGTAQETQYF. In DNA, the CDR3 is TGTGCCAGCAGCTTAGGGGGGACAGCCCAAGAGACCCAGTACTTC. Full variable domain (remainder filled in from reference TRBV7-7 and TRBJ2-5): GAGVSQSPRYKVTKRGQDVTLRCDPISSHATLYWYQQALGQGPEFLTYFNYEAQPDKSGLPSDRFSAERPEGSISTLTIQRTEQRDSAMYRCASSLGGTAQETQYFGPGTRLLVL.

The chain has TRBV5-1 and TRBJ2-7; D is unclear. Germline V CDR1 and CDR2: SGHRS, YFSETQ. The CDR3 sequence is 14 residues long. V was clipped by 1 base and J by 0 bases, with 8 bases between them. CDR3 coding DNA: TGCGCCAGCAGCTTGCTCTCACACTCCTACGAGCAGTACTTC. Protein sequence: CASSLLSHSYEQYF.

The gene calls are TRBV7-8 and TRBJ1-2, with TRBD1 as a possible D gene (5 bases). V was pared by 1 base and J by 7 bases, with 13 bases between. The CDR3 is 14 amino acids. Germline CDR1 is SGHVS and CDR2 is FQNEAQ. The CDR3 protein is CASSLVAGPGGYTF. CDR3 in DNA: TGTGCCAGCAGCTTAGTGGCGGGGCCAGGTGGCTACACCTTC. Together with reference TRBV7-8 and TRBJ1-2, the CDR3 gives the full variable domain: GAGVSQSPRYKVAKRGQDVALRCDPISGHVSLFWYQQALGQGPEFLTYFQNEAQLDKSGLPSDRFFAERPEGSVSTLKIQRTQQEDSAVYLCASSLVAGPGGYTFGSGTRLTVV.

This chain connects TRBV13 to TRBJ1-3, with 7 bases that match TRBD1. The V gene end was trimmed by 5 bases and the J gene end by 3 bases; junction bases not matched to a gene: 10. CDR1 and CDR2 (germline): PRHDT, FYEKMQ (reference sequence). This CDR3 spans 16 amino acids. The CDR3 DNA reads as TGTGCCAGCAGCGGAGGACAGGACAATCTTGGAAACACCATATATTTT. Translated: CASSGGQDNLGNTIYF.

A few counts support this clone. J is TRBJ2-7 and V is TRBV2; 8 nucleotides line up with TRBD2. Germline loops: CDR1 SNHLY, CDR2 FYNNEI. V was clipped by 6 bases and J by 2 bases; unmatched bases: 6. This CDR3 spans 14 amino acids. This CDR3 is CASRPGLVTYEQYF. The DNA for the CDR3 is TGTGCCAGCAGGCCGGGACTAGTGACCTACGAGCAGTACTTC.

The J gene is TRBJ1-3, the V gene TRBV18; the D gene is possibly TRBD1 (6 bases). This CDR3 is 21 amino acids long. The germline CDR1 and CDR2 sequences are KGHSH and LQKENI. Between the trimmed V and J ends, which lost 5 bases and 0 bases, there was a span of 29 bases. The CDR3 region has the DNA TGTGCCAGCTCATACTACACCCGGGGGCCCGTTACGTCTTTCTCTGGAAACACCATATATTTT. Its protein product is CASSYYTRGPVTSFSGNTIYF.

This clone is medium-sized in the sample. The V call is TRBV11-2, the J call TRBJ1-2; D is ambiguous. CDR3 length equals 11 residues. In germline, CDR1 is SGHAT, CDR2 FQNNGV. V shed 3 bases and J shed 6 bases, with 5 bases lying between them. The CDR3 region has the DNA TGTGCCAGCAGCTTCCGGAATGGCTACACCTTC. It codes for CASSFRNGYTF.